The present T cell receptor (beta chain) was sequenced within a study of blood T cell repertoires in COVID-19. Sequencing used immunoSEQ multiplex PCR; TCRdb keeps in-frame clones, though not all of them. The table shows about 150,000 clones, with around 83% occurring only once. V lost 4 bases and J 8 bases, leaving 16 bases between the germline ends. This CDR3 spans 15 amino acids. Germline V gene sequence: CDR1 SGDLS, CDR2 YYNGEE. The sample taken for sequencing was peripheral blood. The sequence derives from a woman in her sixties or seventies with COVID-19, enrolled during active disease. The chain has TRBV9 and TRBJ1-6; tentative D call: TRBD1 (6 bases). The CDR3 here is CASSLEQGRDSPLHF. The CDR3 DNA reads TGTGCCAGCAGCCTCGAACAGGGTCGGGATTCACCCCTCCACTTT.